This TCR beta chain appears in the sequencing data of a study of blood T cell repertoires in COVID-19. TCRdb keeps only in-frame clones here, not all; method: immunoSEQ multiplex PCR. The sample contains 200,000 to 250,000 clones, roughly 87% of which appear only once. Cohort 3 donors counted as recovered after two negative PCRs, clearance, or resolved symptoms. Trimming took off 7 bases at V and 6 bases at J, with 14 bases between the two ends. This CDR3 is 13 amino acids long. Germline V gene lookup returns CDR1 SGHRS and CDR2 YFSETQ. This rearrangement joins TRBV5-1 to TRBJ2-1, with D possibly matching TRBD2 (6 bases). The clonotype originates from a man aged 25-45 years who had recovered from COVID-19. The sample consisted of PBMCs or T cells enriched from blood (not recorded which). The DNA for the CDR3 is TGCGCCAGCGGCCGATGGGGAGGCAATGAGCAGTTCTTC. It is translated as CASGRWGGNEQFF.